The 20 T cell receptor beta chains given below trace back to one sample, sequenced in a study of blood T cell repertoires in COVID-19. Using immunoSEQ multiplex PCR, the repertoire was profiled, and TCRdb retains in-frame clones only, with some absent. The table lists roughly 190,000 clones, roughly nine tenths of them singletons, with around 24% in the top ten. Sequencing was performed on PBMCs or T cells enriched from blood (not recorded which). Receptor source: a woman aged 35 to 49 in a cohort exposed to, infected with or recovered from COVID-19 (not recorded which).

The chain carries TRBV4-1 and TRBJ2-7; D may be TRBD2 (5 bases). Germline V gene sequence: CDR1 MGHRA, CDR2 YSYEKL. The CDR3 length is 13 residues. V was pared by 4 bases and J by 4 bases, with 11 bases between. CDR3 sequence: CASSLPRGYEQYF. CDR3 in DNA: TGCGCCAGCAGCCTTCCTCGGGGTTACGAGCAGTACTTC.

V usage is TRBV5-4 and J usage is TRBJ1-1; a possible D gene is TRBD1 (6 bases). The CDR3 has 12 residues. V was clipped by 4 bases and J by 9 bases, with 13 bases between them. The germline gives CDR1 SGHNT, CDR2 YYREEE (reference sequence). As DNA, the CDR3 is TGTGCCAGCAGCCCCGACTGGGGGCAAGCTTTCTTT. Protein: CASSPDWGQAFF.

This rearrangement joins TRBV6-1 to TRBJ1-4, with D maybe TRBD1 (6 bases). Trimming pared 2 bases from V and 7 bases from J, leaving 14 bases between. Germline V CDR1 and CDR2: MNHNS, SASEGT. The CDR3 runs to 15 residues. The CDR3 loop is CASSETNMGAEKLFF. Here the CDR3 DNA reads TGTGCCAGCAGTGAAACAAATATGGGGGCTGAAAAACTGTTTTTT.

The rearrangement links TRBV12-3 or TRBV12-4 to TRBJ1-1; D call uncertain. The CDR3 has 12 amino acids. V was shortened by 0 bases and J by 6 bases, with 5 bases between the two germline ends. The CDR3 is CASSLAFPEAFF. The CDR3, as DNA: TGTGCCAGCAGTTTAGCCTTCCCTGAAGCTTTCTTT.

This clone occurred once. This chain joins TRBV9 and TRBJ2-1; D perhaps matches TRBD2 (5 bases). The CDR3 sequence is 16 residues long. CDR1 is SGDLS and CDR2 is YYNGEE in the germline V gene. Trimming took off 0 bases at V and 0 bases at J, with 10 bases between the two ends. The CDR3 DNA sequence: TGTGCCAGCAGCGTAGTGGTGGGGAGCTCCTACAATGAGCAGTTCTTC. This encodes CASSVVVGSSYNEQFF.

The chain joins TRBV4-1 to TRBJ2-2, with 16 bases fitting TRBD2. Germline V lookup: CDR1 MGHRA, CDR2 YSYEKL. The V gene end was trimmed by 5 bases and the J gene end by 5 bases; junction bases not matched to a gene: 11. There are 19 residues in the CDR3. The CDR3 DNA is TGCGCCAGCAGCTATTCCGGGACTAGCGGGGGGGCCCTAACCGGGGAGCTGTTTTTT. The encoded protein is CASSYSGTSGGALTGELFF.

The V gene is TRBV6-5, the J gene TRBJ1-1; the D is unclear. V was cut by 0 bases and J by 2 bases, with 10 bases left in between. Germline V gene sequence: CDR1 MNHEY, CDR2 SVGAGI. The CDR3 totals 15 residues. CDR3 region: CASSYSNRANTEAFF. The CDR3 nucleotides read TGTGCCAGCAGTTACTCGAACAGAGCTAACACTGAAGCTTTCTTT.

The chain joins TRBV24-1 to TRBJ2-5; no clear D. CDR1 is KGHDR, CDR2 SFDVKD, per germline. V dropped 7 bases and J dropped 2 bases, with 10 bases sitting between them. The CDR3 extends over 13 amino acids. For the CDR3, the DNA is TGTGCCACCAGCGAGGCCCCACAAGAGACCCAGTACTTC. It yields the protein CATSEAPQETQYF.

As DNA, the CDR3 is TGTGCCAGCAGCGTAAGCGGACAGCAAAACACTGAAGCTTTCTTT. Amino acid sequence: CASSVSGQQNTEAFF. The chain couples TRBV9 to TRBJ1-1, with a tentative D call TRBD1 (6 bases). V was pared by 1 base and J by 2 bases, with 12 bases between. This CDR3 spans 15 amino acids. Germline-derived CDR1 and CDR2 are SGDLS and YYNGEE.

The rearrangement links TRBV12-3 or TRBV12-4 to TRBJ1-2; no firm D call. The CDR3 has 12 residues. Trimming took off 3 bases at V and 4 bases at J, with 6 bases between the two ends. The CDR3 here is CASSFEGYGYTF. The DNA for the CDR3 is TGTGCCAGCAGTTTCGAGGGCTATGGCTACACCTTC.

The count of this clone is one. The CDR3 coding sequence is TGTGCCAGCAGTCCAGGGGATGGCTACACCTTC. This gives the protein CASSPGDGYTF. The V call is TRBV4-2, the J call TRBJ1-2; D might be TRBD1 (6 bases). Per the germline V gene, CDR1 is LGHNA and CDR2 is YNFKEQ. With 6 bases removed from V and 6 bases from J, the gap between germline ends came to 8 bases. The CDR3 extends over 11 amino acids.

V usage is TRBV7-8 and J usage is TRBJ1-5, with D unclear. The CDR3 has 13 amino acids. Trimming took off 1 base at V and 11 bases at J, with 12 bases between the two ends. Germline CDR1 reads SGHVS; CDR2 reads FQNEAQ. The CDR3 protein is CASSLGVTGTQHF. Here the CDR3 DNA reads TGTGCCAGCAGCTTAGGTGTTACGGGGACCCAGCATTTT.

The V and J genes are TRBV2 and TRBJ1-1; maybe TRBD1 (5 bases). This CDR3 has 13 residues. Germline loops: CDR1 SNHLY, CDR2 FYNNEI. V dropped 4 bases and J dropped 2 bases, with 8 bases sitting between them. CDR3 amino acids: CASSGQPNTEAFF. The DNA for the CDR3 is TGTGCCAGCAGTGGACAGCCAAACACTGAAGCTTTCTTT.

This clone came up a few times. This chain connects TRBV7-9 to TRBJ1-2; TRBD1 is a possible D gene (6 bases). This CDR3 comprises 16 residues. The V and J ends lost 1 base and 3 bases respectively, with 15 bases between them. CDR1 SEHNR and CDR2 FQNEAQ come from the germline V gene (reference sequence). The CDR3 sequence is CASSLGYRVPDYGYTF. CDR3 nucleotide sequence: TGTGCCAGCAGCTTAGGCTACAGGGTCCCCGACTATGGCTACACCTTC.

The rearrangement joins TRBV6-1 to TRBJ2-7, with 7 bases fitting TRBD1. J gave up 3 bases and V 1 base, and 6 bases lay outside the gene matches. CDR3 length: 15 amino acids. Germline CDR1 is MNHNS and CDR2 is SASEGT. CDR3 DNA sequence: TGTGCCAGCAGTGAAGGGGACAGTAGTATCTACGAGCAGTACTTC. It translates to CASSEGDSSIYEQYF.

The rearrangement uses TRBV20-1 and TRBJ2-3; D possibly corresponds to TRBD1 (5 bases). Trimming pared 3 bases from V and 3 bases from J, leaving 25 bases between. Germline V CDR1 and CDR2: DFQATT, SNEGSKA (reference sequence). The CDR3 is 18 amino acids. In nucleotides, the CDR3 is TGCAGTGCTAGTCTCCCTATGGGGCTTCCTGATGGGACAGATACGCAGTATTTT. Translation gives CSASLPMGLPDGTDTQYF.

The gene calls are TRBV27 and TRBJ1-1, with D hard to call. The CDR3 contains 12 residues. The V gene's germline CDR1 is MNHEY and CDR2 SMNVEV (reference sequence). V lost 0 bases and J 8 bases, leaving 7 bases between the germline ends. The CDR3 DNA sequence: TGTGCCAGCAGTTTATCTCGGGGAGAAGCTTTCTTT. The encoded protein is CASSLSRGEAFF.

The genes are TRBV19 and TRBJ1-5, with a weak D call TRBD1 (6 bases). CDR3 length: 14 residues. Germline V gene lookup returns CDR1 LNHDA and CDR2 SQIVND (reference sequence). The V end lost 3 bases, the J end lost 5 bases, and 11 bases lay between the germline ends. The DNA for the CDR3 is TGTGCCAGTAGTATCCCCGGGGGGCATCAGCCCCAGCATTTT. This sequence encodes CASSIPGGHQPQHF.

The chain joins TRBV6-2 or TRBV6-3 to TRBJ1-2; D possibly corresponds to TRBD1 (5 bases). This CDR3 has 15 amino acids. CDR1 is MNHEY, CDR2 SVGEGT, per germline. The V and J ends lost 0 bases and 2 bases respectively, with 10 bases between them. The CDR3 DNA sequence: TGTGCCAGCAGTTACTCGTGGACAAAGAACTATGGCTACACCTTC. It specifies CASSYSWTKNYGYTF.

The rearrangement links TRBV3-1 (or the pseudogene TRBV3-2) to TRBJ2-1, with unresolved D. V was clipped by 5 bases and J by 0 bases, with 5 bases between them. The germline CDR1 and CDR2 sequences are LGHDT and YNNKEL (reference sequence). This CDR3 contains 13 residues. The CDR3 bases are TGTGCCAGCAGCTTATTCTCCTACAATGAGCAGTTCTTC. Translated: CASSLFSYNEQFF.